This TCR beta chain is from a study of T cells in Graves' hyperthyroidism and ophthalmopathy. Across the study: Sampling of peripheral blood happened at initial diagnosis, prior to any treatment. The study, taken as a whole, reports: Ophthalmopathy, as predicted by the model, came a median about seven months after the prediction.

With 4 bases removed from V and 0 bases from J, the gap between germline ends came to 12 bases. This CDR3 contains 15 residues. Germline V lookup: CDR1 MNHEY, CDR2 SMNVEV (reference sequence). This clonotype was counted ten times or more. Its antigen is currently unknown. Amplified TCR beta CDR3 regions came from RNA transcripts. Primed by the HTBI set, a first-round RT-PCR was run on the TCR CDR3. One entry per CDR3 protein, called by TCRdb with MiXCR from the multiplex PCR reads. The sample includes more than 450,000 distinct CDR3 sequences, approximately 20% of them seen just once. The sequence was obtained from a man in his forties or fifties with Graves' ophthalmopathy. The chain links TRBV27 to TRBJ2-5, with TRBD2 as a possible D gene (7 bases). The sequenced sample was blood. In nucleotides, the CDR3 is TGTGCCAGCAGTTCCGAGGGGGGGTACCAAGAGACCCAGTACTTC. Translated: CASSSEGGYQETQYF.